The 18 T cell receptor beta chains in this list originate from one sample, sequenced in a study of T cells after yellow fever vaccination. TCRdb used MiXCR to reprocess the 5' RACE reads, holding one entry per CDR3 protein. The sample lists about 350,000 distinct CDR3 sequences, around 8.1% occurring once. The sample consisted of PBMCs, taken more than 35 days after the first yellow fever vaccination. All receptors derive from a man aged 18 to 30 who received the YFV17D yellow fever vaccine.

This clonotype has a handful of counts. The V gene is TRBV12-3 or TRBV12-4, the J gene TRBJ2-1; D unclear. CDR3 length equals 13 residues. Trimming shortened V by 6 bases and J by 8 bases, and 14 bases separated the two germline ends. The CDR3 is CASSPPDGYEQFF. In DNA form, the CDR3 reads TGTGCCAGCAGCCCCCCAGATGGATATGAGCAGTTCTTC.

This chain links TRBV5-1 with TRBJ1-1; D not certain. Germline values: CDR1 SGHRS, CDR2 YFSETQ. The CDR3 is 15 amino acids. Between the trimmed V and J ends, which lost 3 bases and 3 bases, there was a span of 15 bases. The CDR3 protein is CASSSEGGPDTEAFF. The CDR3 nucleotides read TGCGCCAGCAGCTCTGAGGGCGGACCAGACACTGAAGCTTTCTTT.

V usage is TRBV5-1 and J usage is TRBJ2-3, with D maybe TRBD2 (6 bases). The V gene lost 2 bases and the J gene lost 0 bases, with 16 bases spanning the gap. The CDR3 has 17 amino acids. The V gene's germline CDR1 is SGHRS and CDR2 YFSETQ. The CDR3 DNA sequence: TGCGCCAGCAGCTTCCTCAACCGGGACTTTAGCACAGATACGCAGTATTTT. Translating gives CASSFLNRDFSTDTQYF.

This clonotype was seen only a few times. This chain uses TRBV4-3 with TRBJ2-7; D not certain. Germline CDR1 reads LGHNA; CDR2 reads YSLEER. This CDR3 spans 14 amino acids. The V end was cut by 0 bases, the J end by 1 base, with 7 bases between. The CDR3 region is CASSQEFRSYEQYF. In DNA form, the CDR3 reads TGCGCCAGCAGCCAAGAGTTCCGTTCCTACGAGCAGTACTTC.

This clonotype was recorded many times. The chain is built from TRBV5-5 and TRBJ2-1; possibly TRBD1 for D (5 bases). Trimming shortened V by 1 base and J by 8 bases, and 13 bases separated the two germline ends. Per germline, CDR1 SGHKS and CDR2 YYEKEE (reference sequence). The CDR3 has 14 amino acids. CDR3 bases: TGTGCCAGCAGCTTGTGGCAGGGTATCGATGAGCAGTTCTTC. This codes for CASSLWQGIDEQFF.

The chain combines TRBV18 with TRBJ2-7; TRBD1 aligns across 7 bases. This CDR3 comprises 13 residues. Germline CDR1 is KGHSH and CDR2 is LQKENI. V lost 2 bases to trimming and J lost 6 bases; unmatched junction nucleotides: 4. The CDR3 sequence is CASSPRGGVEQYF. The CDR3 DNA is TGTGCCAGCTCACCAAGAGGGGGCGTCGAGCAGTACTTC.

The sample holds a few counts of this clonotype. The CDR3 region is CASSEAPTGGTEAFF. The DNA of the CDR3 is TGTGCCAGCAGTGAAGCCCCCACAGGGGGCACTGAAGCTTTCTTT. This sequence joins TRBV6-1 and TRBJ1-1, with 8 bases fitting TRBD1. The length of the CDR3 is 15 residues. The J segment lost 4 bases and the V segment lost 0 bases, leaving 4 bases of the junction unmatched. Germline V gives CDR1 MNHNS, CDR2 SASEGT.

In its sample, this clonotype was seen a few times. J is TRBJ1-3 and V is TRBV4-3; weak D call: TRBD1 (5 bases). V gave up 0 bases and J gave up 0 bases, with 12 bases separating them. CDR3 length: 17 residues. Germline CDR1 reads LGHNA; CDR2 reads YSLEER. CDR3 in DNA: TGCGCCAGCAGCCAAGAGTTCAGGACACTCTCTGGAAACACCATATATTTT. Its translation is CASSQEFRTLSGNTIYF.

There are a few counts of this clonotype. The genes are TRBV20-1 and TRBJ2-7; 7 nucleotides line up with TRBD1. After removal of 6 bases from V and 2 bases from J, the junction contained 4 bases not matched to a gene. This CDR3 is built from 12 residues. Germline V lookup: CDR1 DFQATT, CDR2 SNEGSKA (reference sequence). CDR3 in amino acids: CSADDRAYEQYF. The CDR3 region has the DNA TGCAGTGCCGACGACAGGGCCTACGAGCAGTACTTC.

This clonotype was seen only a few times. This sequence joins TRBV29-1 and TRBJ2-7, with no clear D. Trimming removed 6 bases at V and 5 bases at J, with 11 bases between. The CDR3 extends over 11 amino acids. Germline V gene sequence: CDR1 SQVTM, CDR2 ANQGSEA. CDR3 in amino acids: CSVNRWNEQYF. The CDR3 region has the DNA TGCAGCGTAAATCGATGGAACGAGCAGTACTTC.

This clonotype was counted many times. The V gene is TRBV5-6, the J gene TRBJ1-5, with 7 bases lining up with TRBD1. Germline CDR1 SGHDT, CDR2 YYEEEE. The J segment lost 6 bases and the V segment lost 3 bases, leaving 3 bases of the junction unmatched. There are 13 residues in the CDR3. The CDR3 DNA is TGTGCCAGCAGCTCGACAGGGTCTCAGCCCCAGCATTTT. It translates to CASSSTGSQPQHF.

This clonotype showed up many times. This chain joins TRBV5-6 and TRBJ2-3; 10 bases are shared with TRBD1. V trimming: 1 base; J trimming: 5 bases; junction bases outside the gene matches: 7. This CDR3 is built from 16 residues. CDR1 SGHDT and CDR2 YYEEEE come from the germline V gene. The CDR3 spells CASSLIPGQGKDTQYF. The CDR3 region has the DNA TGTGCCAGCAGCTTGATTCCGGGACAGGGGAAAGATACGCAGTATTTT. The whole variable domain, filled in from reference TRBV5-6 and TRBJ2-3, reads DAGVTQSPTHLIKTRGQQVTLRCSPKSGHDTVSWYQQALGQGPQFIFQYYEEEERQRGNFPDRFSGHQFPNYSSELNVNALLLGDSALYLCASSLIPGQGKDTQYFGPGTRLTVL.

This chain joins TRBV7-8 and TRBJ1-5, with D perhaps TRBD1 (5 bases). Trimming shortened V by 5 bases and J by 0 bases, and 14 bases separated the two germline ends. The CDR3 has 16 residues. Germline CDR1 and CDR2: SGHVS and FQNEAQ. The CDR3: CASSPYSRVSNQPQHF. The CDR3 bases are TGTGCCAGCAGCCCATATTCCAGGGTTAGCAATCAGCCCCAGCATTTT.

The V gene is TRBV5-6, the J gene TRBJ1-2; weak D call: TRBD1 (5 bases). The CDR3 totals 13 residues. Germline V gene data show CDR1 as SGHDT and CDR2 as YYEEEE. V lost 4 bases to trimming and J lost 4 bases, with 11 bases between them. This CDR3 is CASSDRDLYGYTF. The CDR3 DNA follows: TGTGCCAGCAGCGACCGGGACCTCTATGGCTACACCTTC.

At least ten counts were recorded for this clonotype. The J gene is TRBJ2-7, the V gene TRBV12-3 or TRBV12-4; 10 bases fit TRBD2. With V trimmed by 5 bases and J by 3 bases, 7 bases remained unmatched. The CDR3 runs 15 residues. The chain's CDR3 is CASSPSLAGVYEQYF. Written as DNA, the CDR3 is TGTGCCAGCAGTCCCAGTCTAGCGGGGGTCTACGAGCAGTACTTC.

The CDR3 is CASSFGRQHNQPQHF. The DNA for the CDR3 is TGTGCCAGCAGTTTCGGGAGACAGCACAATCAGCCCCAGCATTTT. V usage is TRBV6-2 or TRBV6-3 and J usage is TRBJ1-5; the D gene is possibly TRBD1 (5 bases). The CDR3 has 15 amino acids. Germline CDR1 reads MNHEY; CDR2 reads SVGEGT. Trimming removed 4 bases from V and 3 bases from J, with 13 bases in between.

The table lists this clonotype with a few counts. This chain joins TRBV7-3 and TRBJ1-1; unclear D gene. The germline V and J ends were trimmed by 5 bases and 6 bases, with 19 bases remaining between them. This CDR3 spans 15 amino acids. The germline V gene encodes CDR1 SGHTA and CDR2 FQGTGA. The CDR3 reads CASSPTGREMAEAFF. The CDR3 DNA follows: TGTGCCAGCAGCCCAACGGGGAGGGAGATGGCTGAAGCTTTCTTT.

Many counts were recorded for this clonotype. The V call is TRBV2, the J call TRBJ2-3; no firm D call. The CDR3 has 12 amino acids. V dropped 2 bases and J dropped 3 bases, with 3 bases sitting between them. Germline V gene sequence: CDR1 SNHLY, CDR2 FYNNEI. CDR3 amino acids: CASSEQTDTQYF. Written as DNA, the CDR3 is TGTGCCAGCAGTGAACAAACAGATACGCAGTATTTT.